Listed here are 29 T cell receptor beta chains from one sample, sequenced in a study of blood T cell repertoires in COVID-19. Assay used: immunoSEQ multiplex PCR; TCRdb lists only in-frame clones, some missing. The repertoire holds 150,000 to 200,000 clones, 84% seen once, with approximately 14% in the top ten. The sequenced material came from PBMCs or T cells enriched from blood (not recorded which). Receptor source: a man aged 45 to 65 who had recovered from COVID-19.

J is TRBJ1-1 and V is TRBV12-5, with unresolved D. Between the trimmed V and J ends, which lost 3 bases and 0 bases, there was a span of 5 bases. Germline V gene lookup returns CDR1 LGHNT and CDR2 FRNRAP. The CDR3 runs to 13 residues. CDR3 loop: CASGLQLNTEAFF. The CDR3 region has the DNA TGTGCTAGTGGTTTACAGCTGAACACTGAAGCTTTCTTT. The full variable domain, in which reference TRBV12-5 and TRBJ1-1 provide the parts outside the CDR3, is DARVTQTPRHKVTEMGQEVTMRCQPILGHNTVFWYRQTMMQGLELLAYFRNRAPLDDSGMPKDRFSAEMPDATLATLKIQPSEPRDSAVYFCASGLQLNTEAFFGQGTRLTVV.

This clone was picked up one time. V usage is TRBV2 and J usage is TRBJ2-7, with D possibly matching TRBD1 (6 bases). This CDR3 has 14 residues. The V end was cut by 6 bases, the J end by 6 bases, with 18 bases between. Germline CDR1 is SNHLY and CDR2 is FYNNEI. CDR3 bases: TGTGCCAGCAGCCTCCGGGACACAAGAAGCGAGCAGTACTTC. It specifies CASSLRDTRSEQYF.

The chain combines TRBV18 with TRBJ1-1; D perhaps matches TRBD1 (5 bases). Germline CDR1 and CDR2: KGHSH and LQKENI. The V end lost 6 bases, the J end lost 11 bases, and 16 bases lay between the germline ends. The CDR3 is 12 residues long. The chain's CDR3 is CASSPAGEGAFF. The CDR3 bases are TGTGCCAGCTCCCCTGCGGGGGAAGGGGCTTTCTTT.

The chain employs TRBV5-6 and TRBJ1-4; 11 positions match TRBD1. CDR1 and CDR2 (germline): SGHDT, YYEEEE. This CDR3 is built from 15 residues. Trimming removed 4 bases from V and 6 bases from J; junction bases left unmatched: 5. The CDR3 DNA sequence: TGTGCCAGCAGCCGCGGACAGGGGGCGTATGAAAAACTGTTTTTT. Translating gives CASSRGQGAYEKLFF.

The chain couples TRBV3-1 (or the pseudogene TRBV3-2) to TRBJ1-2, with unresolved D. CDR3 length equals 14 residues. From germline, CDR1 is LGHDT and CDR2 YNNKEL (reference sequence). Trimming stripped 0 bases from V and 8 bases from J, with 13 bases between. The CDR3 spells CASSQEARVGGYTF. The CDR3 bases are TGTGCCAGCAGCCAAGAAGCCCGGGTTGGGGGCTACACCTTC.

The V and J genes are TRBV6-5 and TRBJ1-4; D not resolved. Trimming left V 5 bases short and J 8 bases short, with 18 bases between. This CDR3 comprises 15 residues. Per germline, CDR1 MNHEY and CDR2 SVGAGI. In DNA, the CDR3 is TGTGCCAGCAGTCGAGGACTTCAAAGAGGGGAAAAACTGTTTTTT. Translated: CASSRGLQRGEKLFF.

Written as DNA, the CDR3 is TGTGCCACCAGTGATGCAACGTCGGGCACAGATACGCAGTATTTT. This encodes CATSDATSGTDTQYF. The chain carries TRBV24-1 and TRBJ2-3; D gene unclear. V was cut by 3 bases and J by 1 base, with 10 bases left in between. CDR3 size: 15 residues. Germline V gives CDR1 KGHDR, CDR2 SFDVKD.

The chain links TRBV5-8 to TRBJ1-6; 9 positions agree with TRBD1. J gave up 10 bases and V 2 bases, and 7 bases lay outside the gene matches. Germline lookup yields CDR1 SGHTS and CDR2 YDEGEE. The CDR3 has 15 residues. DNA for the CDR3: TGTGCCAGCAGCTTCAATTACAGGGGGCGGTCACCCCTCCACTTT. This codes for CASSFNYRGRSPLHF.

This chain uses TRBV12-3 or TRBV12-4 with TRBJ1-1, with a possible D match to TRBD1 (6 bases). The CDR3 covers 13 residues. Trimming stripped 7 bases from V and 1 base from J, with 10 bases between. DNA for the CDR3: TGTGCCAGCAACTTGGGACAGAACACTGAAGCTTTCTTT. This gives the protein CASNLGQNTEAFF.

The chain couples TRBV7-8 to TRBJ2-4; TRBD2 aligns across 10 bases. Germline values: CDR1 SGHVS, CDR2 FQNEAQ. Trimming removed 4 bases from V and 3 bases from J; junction bases left unmatched: 6. The CDR3 totals 16 residues. The CDR3 DNA follows: TGTGCCAGCAGCTCCCCGGGGACTAGCGTCAAAAACATTCAGTACTTC. Its translation is CASSSPGTSVKNIQYF.

The J gene is TRBJ1-1, the V gene TRBV18, with 9 bases lining up with TRBD1. Germline-derived CDR1 and CDR2 are KGHSH and LQKENI. V was clipped by 5 bases and J by 1 base; unmatched bases: 8. The CDR3 is 16 residues long. CDR3 sequence: CASSEDRGGGNTEAFF. As DNA, the CDR3 is TGTGCCAGCTCAGAAGACAGGGGGGGAGGGAACACTGAAGCTTTCTTT.

V usage is TRBV2 and J usage is TRBJ1-1; TRBD1 aligns across 7 bases. Trimming took 5 bases from V and 1 from J; bases not matched to a gene: 7. CDR3 size: 15 residues. CDR1 and CDR2 from the germline V gene are SNHLY and FYNNEI. CDR3 bases: TGTGCCAGCAGTTATTACAGGGGCCCGAACACTGAAGCTTTCTTT. Its protein is CASSYYRGPNTEAFF.

The rearrangement uses TRBV4-2 and TRBJ1-4; tentatively, D is TRBD1 (5 bases). The V end was cut by 4 bases, the J end by 8 bases, with 26 bases between. The CDR3 runs to 18 residues. The V gene's germline CDR1 is LGHNA and CDR2 YNFKEQ. The CDR3 loop reads CASSRGRTVVGGDEKLFF. The CDR3 DNA follows: TGTGCCAGCAGCCGGGGGAGGACCGTCGTCGGCGGGGACGAAAAACTGTTTTTT.

This clone was detected once. The CDR3 DNA reads TGTGCCAGCAGCTCAACAGGGGTGGCCGAGCAGTACTTC. It yields the protein CASSSTGVAEQYF. The rearrangement uses TRBV5-5 and TRBJ2-7; 7 bases align to TRBD1. The CDR3 runs 13 residues. Germline lookup yields CDR1 SGHKS and CDR2 YYEKEE (reference sequence). The junction had 6 bases not matched to a gene; V was cut back by 3 bases and J by 6 bases.

In its sample, this clone was seen once. The CDR3 sequence: CSGTGRAGYGYTF. CDR3 DNA sequence: TGCAGCGGGACGGGCAGGGCTGGCTATGGCTACACCTTC. The V call is TRBV29-1, the J call TRBJ1-2; maybe TRBD1 (5 bases). The CDR3 contains 13 residues. The germline V and J ends were trimmed by 7 bases and 4 bases, with 16 bases remaining between them. The germline gives CDR1 SQVTM, CDR2 ANQGSEA.

The chain couples TRBV6-5 to TRBJ2-2, with 15 bases matching TRBD2. The CDR3 extends over 13 amino acids. The V gene end was trimmed by 10 bases and the J gene end by 10 bases; junction bases not matched to a gene: 4. Per germline, CDR1 MNHEY and CDR2 SVGAGI. Written as DNA, the CDR3 is TGTGCCATCAGGACTAGCGGGGGGGTGGAGCTGTTTTTT. Protein sequence: CAIRTSGGVELFF.

V gene TRBV19 combines with J gene TRBJ2-2; 11 bases align to TRBD1. The CDR3 is 15 amino acids. Germline V gives CDR1 LNHDA, CDR2 SQIVND (reference sequence). Losses at the gene ends were 10 bases for V and 7 bases for J; bases not matched to a gene: 11. CDR3 DNA sequence: TGTGCCACACGGCGAGGACAGGGGGCGGTCGGGGAGCTGTTTTTT. Encoded protein: CATRRGQGAVGELFF.

The rearrangement uses TRBV6-5 and TRBJ1-2, with a possible D match to TRBD1 (6 bases). Per germline, CDR1 MNHEY and CDR2 SVGAGI. V dropped 6 bases and J dropped 2 bases, with 16 bases sitting between them. The CDR3 length is 15 residues. CDR3 sequence reads: CASRSTTGSNYGYTF. CDR3 DNA sequence: TGTGCCAGCAGGTCGACTACAGGGTCCAACTATGGCTACACCTTC.

V usage is TRBV7-9 and J usage is TRBJ1-3, with a tentative D call TRBD1 (6 bases). Germline V gene data show CDR1 as SEHNR and CDR2 as FQNEAQ (reference sequence). The CDR3 consists of 15 residues. V lost 2 bases to trimming and J lost 2 bases, with 10 bases between them. CDR3 amino acids: CASSLTGTPGNTIYF. The CDR3 bases are TGTGCCAGCAGCTTAACAGGGACGCCTGGAAACACCATATATTTT.

This clone was recorded only once. The chain is built from TRBV5-1 and TRBJ2-1, with D possibly being TRBD1 (6 bases). V dropped 3 bases and J dropped 8 bases, with 12 bases sitting between them. The CDR3 consists of 13 residues. Germline values: CDR1 SGHRS, CDR2 YFSETQ. In DNA form, the CDR3 reads TGCGCCAGCAGCTCCCAGGGGTCCGATGAGCAGTTCTTC. This sequence encodes CASSSQGSDEQFF. The full variable domain, its missing parts supplied by reference TRBV5-1 and TRBJ2-1, is KAGVTQTPRYLIKTRGQQVTLSCSPISGHRSVSWYQQTPGQGLQFLFEYFSETQRNKGNFPGRFSGRQFSNSRSEMNVSTLELGDSALYLCASSSQGSDEQFFGPGTRLTVL.

This chain uses TRBV5-3 with TRBJ1-1, with 8 nucleotides matching TRBD1. TRBV5-3 is flagged as an ORF with uncertain function. After removal of 0 bases from V and 1 base from J, the junction contained 5 bases not matched to a gene. This CDR3 is built from 16 residues. CDR3: CARSLGQGQTNTEAFF. CDR3 DNA sequence: TGTGCCAGAAGCTTGGGACAGGGGCAGACGAACACTGAAGCTTTCTTT.

V usage is TRBV5-4 and J usage is TRBJ1-3; unclear D gene. The CDR3 loop spans 17 amino acids. Trimming stripped 0 bases from V and 0 bases from J, with 13 bases between. CDR1 and CDR2 (germline): SGHNT, YYREEE (reference sequence). The CDR3 sequence: CASSLEPGRSSGNTIYF. The CDR3 DNA is TGTGCCAGCAGCTTGGAACCGGGAAGAAGCTCTGGAAACACCATATATTTT.

The chain recombines TRBV15 with TRBJ1-1; D is unresolved. V was trimmed by 5 bases and J by 1 base, leaving 8 bases between them. The CDR3 sequence is 13 residues long. CDR1 is LNHNV, CDR2 YYDKDF, per germline (reference sequence). In nucleotides, the CDR3 is TGTGCCACCAGCCGGGGTTCGAACACTGAAGCTTTCTTT. Protein product: CATSRGSNTEAFF.

The chain carries TRBV5-5 and TRBJ1-4, with a possible D match to TRBD1 (5 bases). V was shortened by 5 bases and J by 0 bases, with 11 bases between the two germline ends. CDR3 length equals 15 residues. Germline lookup yields CDR1 SGHKS and CDR2 YYEKEE (reference sequence). This CDR3 is CASRTDSATNEKLFF. In DNA form, the CDR3 reads TGTGCCAGCAGGACCGACAGTGCAACTAATGAAAAACTGTTTTTT.

This chain joins TRBV5-1 and TRBJ2-1, with 11 positions matching TRBD2. The J segment lost 8 bases and the V segment lost 6 bases, leaving 10 bases of the junction unmatched. CDR3 length equals 15 residues. Germline V gives CDR1 SGHRS, CDR2 YFSETQ. In DNA form, the CDR3 reads TGCGCCAGCATACCACTAGCGGGGGATGAAGATGAGCAGTTCTTC. This translates into CASIPLAGDEDEQFF.

The chain has TRBV11-2 and TRBJ2-4, with a possible D match to TRBD2 (6 bases). V was shortened by 5 bases and J by 3 bases, with 17 bases between the two germline ends. The CDR3 totals 16 residues. CDR1 is SGHAT and CDR2 is FQNNGV in the germline V gene. The CDR3 DNA is TGTGCCAGCAGCCCCGGCCTGGGGGGAGGCAAAAACATTCAGTACTTC. The encoded protein is CASSPGLGGGKNIQYF.

CDR3 amino acids: CASSLGEGYSPLHF. The DNA of the CDR3 is TGCGCCAGCAGCTTGGGGGAGGGATATTCACCCCTCCACTTT. This rearrangement joins TRBV5-1 to TRBJ1-6; D gene ambiguous. The CDR3 totals 14 residues. The germline CDR1 and CDR2 sequences are SGHRS and YFSETQ. The V end lost 0 bases, the J end lost 8 bases, and 9 bases lay between the germline ends.

The chain joins TRBV5-1 to TRBJ2-1; the match to TRBD2 covers 14 bases. The CDR3 has 18 amino acids. The germline V gene has CDR1 SGHRS and CDR2 YFSETQ. With 4 bases clipped from V and 0 bases from J, the junction kept 6 bases outside the gene matches. The CDR3 nucleotides are TGCGCCAGCAGCACGGGACTAGCGGGGGACTTCTCCTACAATGAGCAGTTCTTC. It codes for CASSTGLAGDFSYNEQFF.

The chain uses TRBV24-1 and TRBJ2-1, with 9 bases lining up with TRBD1. The CDR3 loop spans 15 amino acids. Trimming took 4 bases from V and 7 from J; bases not matched to a gene: 7. Germline V gene data show CDR1 as KGHDR and CDR2 as SFDVKD. The CDR3 spells CATSDGQGLRNEQFF. CDR3 bases: TGTGCCACCAGTGACGGACAGGGGCTGAGGAATGAGCAGTTCTTC.